This T cell receptor beta chain was identified in a study of regulatory T cells in long-lasting Graves disease. The germline V and J ends were trimmed by 0 bases and 1 base, with 8 bases remaining between them. Germline lookup yields CDR1 SGDLS and CDR2 YYNGEE. The CDR3 is made up of 14 amino acids. This clonotype has a handful of counts. The authors built TCR beta libraries using iRepertoire HTBI primers and Arm-PCR of CDR3 regions. MiXCR, applied by TCRdb to the multiplex PCR reads, yields one record per CDR3 protein. The repertoire holds 400,000 or so distinct CDR3 sequences, with around 20% as singletons. Time point here: persistent/refractory GD, antithyroid drugs over 5 years with positive TRAb. From RNA extracted from PBMCs, the TCR library was made.

The rearrangement links TRBV9 to TRBJ2-7, with D hard to call. The source material was peripheral blood mononuclear cells (PBMCs), sampled when the disease was refractory, from a patient treated with antithyroid drugs. This clonotype originated in a female donor with Graves disease. The CDR3 reads CASSVGPPSYEQYF. For the CDR3, the DNA is TGTGCCAGCAGCGTAGGCCCTCCATCCTACGAGCAGTACTTC.